One and the same sample provided the 30 T cell receptor beta chains below, sequenced in a study of T cells in Graves' hyperthyroidism and ophthalmopathy. There were TCR beta CDR3 regions amplified from RNA transcripts. First-round RT-PCR of the TCR CDR3 relied on the HTBI primer set. A single record per CDR3 protein comes from TCRdb applying MiXCR to the multiplex PCR reads. Among almost 600,000 distinct CDR3 sequences listed, about 15% were seen once. Sequencing input: blood. The source is a woman under 40 with Graves' hyperthyroidism that later progressed to Graves' ophthalmopathy.

This clonotype has a handful of counts. The chain joins TRBV30 to TRBJ2-3, with 10 bases that match TRBD1. The V gene's germline CDR1 is GTSNPN and CDR2 SVGIG (reference sequence). V shed 5 bases, J shed 3 bases, and the junction held 5 bases outside the gene matches. The CDR3 covers 14 residues. The CDR3 sequence: CAWGGTGETDTQYF. The CDR3 DNA reads as TGTGCCTGGGGGGGGACAGGGGAAACAGATACGCAGTATTTT.

This clonotype was seen many times. The chain employs TRBV20-1 and TRBJ1-2, with a tentative D call TRBD1 (5 bases). The CDR3 contains 14 residues. The germline V gene encodes CDR1 DFQATT and CDR2 SNEGSKA (reference sequence). Trimming took off 6 bases at V and 2 bases at J, with 16 bases between the two ends. The CDR3 reads CSAAAWGPNYGYTF. For the CDR3, the DNA is TGCAGTGCGGCCGCCTGGGGCCCAAACTATGGCTACACCTTC.

This clonotype appeared many times. The chain couples TRBV19 to TRBJ1-5; D is unresolved. The germline V and J ends were trimmed by 7 bases and 0 bases, with 16 bases remaining between them. Germline loops: CDR1 LNHDA, CDR2 SQIVND (reference sequence). The CDR3 length is 16 residues. The CDR3 coding sequence is TGTGCCAGTATTCCGGACGGAAGACTTAGCAATCAGCCCCAGCATTTT. Encoded protein: CASIPDGRLSNQPQHF.

In its sample, this clonotype was seen a few times. V and J are TRBV6-1 and TRBJ1-6, with unresolved D. Germline V gene lookup returns CDR1 MNHNS and CDR2 SASEGT. Trimming shortened V by 5 bases and J by 0 bases, and 5 bases separated the two germline ends. CDR3 size: 14 residues. Written as DNA, the CDR3 is TGTGCCAGCAGTTCTGTCTCCTATAATTCACCCCTCCACTTT. Translating gives CASSSVSYNSPLHF.

The chain couples TRBV27 to TRBJ2-2; tentatively, D is TRBD2 (5 bases). This CDR3 spans 15 amino acids. Germline V CDR1 and CDR2: MNHEY, SMNVEV (reference sequence). V was cut by 4 bases and J by 5 bases, with 14 bases left in between. The CDR3, as DNA: TGTGCCAGCAGTTCCCGGAGGACGGGGACCGGGGAGCTGTTTTTT. Amino acids: CASSSRRTGTGELFF.

The sample holds many counts of this clonotype. V and J are TRBV3-1 and TRBJ1-5; possibly TRBD1 for D (5 bases). The CDR3 spans 15 residues. Germline V gene data show CDR1 as LGHDT and CDR2 as YNNKEL (reference sequence). Deletions cut 1 base from V and 4 bases from J, with 11 bases between. The CDR3, as DNA: TGTGCCAGCAGCCAAGGCGAGACAGAAAATCAGCCCCAGCATTTT. Protein: CASSQGETENQPQHF.

The rearrangement joins TRBV3-1 to TRBJ2-1; 12 bases line up with TRBD2. Unmatched junction bases numbered 7, after V lost 0 bases and J lost 7 bases. The CDR3 extends over 17 amino acids. Per germline, CDR1 LGHDT and CDR2 YNNKEL (reference sequence). The CDR3 region has the DNA TGTGCCAGCAGCCAAGAGGGGTCTAGCGGGAGGGTAAATGAGCAGTTCTTC. Its translation is CASSQEGSSGRVNEQFF.

Many counts were recorded for this clonotype. The chain couples TRBV9 to TRBJ2-1; no clear D. The CDR3 runs to 16 residues. Germline loops: CDR1 SGDLS, CDR2 YYNGEE. V was shortened by 3 bases and J by 0 bases, with 13 bases between the two germline ends. CDR3 residues: CASSEKIQSSYNEQFF. The CDR3 nucleotides are TGTGCCAGCAGCGAGAAGATACAAAGCTCCTACAATGAGCAGTTCTTC. Together with reference TRBV9 and TRBJ2-1, the CDR3 gives the full variable domain: DSGVTQTPKHLITATGQRVTLRCSPRSGDLSVYWYQQSLDQGLQFLIQYYNGEERAKGNILERFSAQQFPDLHSELNLSSLELGDSALYFCASSEKIQSSYNEQFFGPGTRLTVL.

This clonotype was recorded at least ten times. The chain links TRBV12-3 or TRBV12-4 to TRBJ2-1, with 7 bases identical to TRBD2. J was trimmed by 1 base and V by 6 bases; bases with no gene match: 9. The CDR3 extends over 16 amino acids. CDR3 residues: CASSPASGTSYNEQFF. The CDR3 nucleotides are TGTGCCAGCAGCCCCGCCAGCGGGACTTCCTACAATGAGCAGTTCTTC.

This clonotype was seen at least ten times. The chain has TRBV27 and TRBJ2-5, with 7 bases matching TRBD1. This CDR3 comprises 12 residues. J gave up 4 bases and V 6 bases, and 2 bases lay outside the gene matches. In germline, CDR1 is MNHEY, CDR2 SMNVEV (reference sequence). The CDR3 nucleotides are TGTGCCAGCAGGGGGACAGTAGAGACCCAGTACTTC. Translation gives CASRGTVETQYF.

This clonotype was picked up many times. The chain joins TRBV30 to TRBJ2-7, with 7 bases fitting TRBD1. CDR1 and CDR2 (germline): GTSNPN, SVGIG (reference sequence). This CDR3 is 14 amino acids long. Trimming removed 2 bases from V and 4 bases from J; junction bases left unmatched: 8. CDR3 in DNA: TGTGCCTGGAGTATACCGGGACAGCATTACGAGCAGTACTTC. Amino acid sequence: CAWSIPGQHYEQYF.

This clonotype was recorded at least ten times. V and J are TRBV2 and TRBJ1-1, with 9 bases matching TRBD1. CDR3 size: 13 residues. Losses at the gene ends were 6 bases for V and 4 bases for J; bases not matched to a gene: 3. Germline V gives CDR1 SNHLY, CDR2 FYNNEI. In DNA, the CDR3 is TGTGCCAGCAGCAAGACAGGGGGCACTGAAGCTTTCTTT. This gives the protein CASSKTGGTEAFF.

A note on this clonotype: An end of the junction does not agree with germline; a read error may underlie this. The CDR3, as DNA: TGTGCCATCTCACGGTACCAAGAGACCCAGTACTTC. Amino acids: CAISRYQETQYF. This chain joins TRBV18 and TRBJ2-5, with D hard to call. The length of the CDR3 is 12 residues. Germline V gene sequence: CDR1 KGHSH, CDR2 LQKENI.

This clonotype was counted many times. V gene TRBV7-3 combines with J gene TRBJ1-1; D may be TRBD1 (5 bases). Trimming stripped 5 bases from V and 1 base from J, with 11 bases between. The CDR3 has 14 amino acids. Germline V gene data show CDR1 as SGHTA and CDR2 as FQGTGA. CDR3 coding DNA: TGTGCCAGCAGCGTGACAGCCGAGAACACTGAAGCTTTCTTT. Residues: CASSVTAENTEAFF. The full variable domain, its missing parts supplied by reference TRBV7-3 and TRBJ1-1, is GAGVSQTPSNKVTEKGKYVELRCDPISGHTALYWYRQSLGQGPEFLIYFQGTGAADDSGLPNDRFFAVRPEGSVSTLKIQRTERGDSAVYLCASSVTAENTEAFFGQGTRLTVV.

This rearrangement joins TRBV20-1 to TRBJ1-2; maybe TRBD1 (5 bases). Per germline, CDR1 DFQATT and CDR2 SNEGSKA (reference sequence). The V and J ends lost 6 bases and 3 bases respectively, with 29 bases between them. The CDR3 sequence is 18 residues long. For the CDR3, the DNA is TGCAGTGCCACTGACCACCGAGGACTGGGGGGACTGGACTATGGCTACACCTTC. It encodes CSATDHRGLGGLDYGYTF.

This clonotype was picked up many times. V and J are TRBV19 and TRBJ1-1; D is undetermined. Looked up from germline, CDR1 is LNHDA and CDR2 is SQIVND (reference sequence). The CDR3 is made up of 12 amino acids. Between the trimmed V and J ends, which lost 1 base and 1 base, there was a span of 1 base. CDR3 residues: CASSIGNTEAFF. The CDR3 nucleotides read TGTGCCAGTAGTATAGGGAACACTGAAGCTTTCTTT.

A note on this clonotype: Just one base apart from a much larger clone, this may be a read error. The chain couples TRBV2 to TRBJ1-3; 7 nucleotides line up with TRBD1. V trimming: 7 bases; J trimming: 4 bases; junction bases outside the gene matches: 10. Per germline, CDR1 SNHLY and CDR2 FYNNEI. The CDR3 length is 15 residues. The CDR3 sequence is CASTRGTESGNTIYF. CDR3 DNA: TGTGCCAGCACCAGGGGGACAGAGTCGGGAAACACCATATATTTT. Full variable domain (outside the CDR3, taken from reference TRBV2 and TRBJ1-3): EPEVTQTPSHQVTQMGQEVILRCVPISNHLYFYWYRQILGQKVEFLVSFYNNEISEKSEIFDDQFSVERPDGSNFTLKIRSTKLEDSAMYFCASTRGTESGNTIYFGEGSWLTVV.

This clonotype was observed at least ten times. In nucleotides, the CDR3 is TGTGCCAGCAGTTTCGGACAAGCCTACAATGAGCAGTTCTTC. It is translated as CASSFGQAYNEQFF. J is TRBJ2-1 and V is TRBV27, with TRBD1 as a possible D gene (5 bases). With 3 bases removed from V and 2 bases from J, the gap between germline ends came to 8 bases. The germline CDR1 and CDR2 sequences are MNHEY and SMNVEV (reference sequence). The CDR3 has 14 amino acids.

This clonotype was seen a handful of times. The chain joins TRBV20-1 to TRBJ1-4, with 9 bases lining up with TRBD1. Germline V CDR1 and CDR2: DFQATT, SNEGSKA (reference sequence). CDR3 length equals 16 residues. V lost 4 bases, J lost 1 base, and 7 bases stayed unmatched. CDR3 nucleotide sequence: TGCAGTGCTACTAGACAGGGGGATGGAACTAATGAAAAACTGTTTTTT. This encodes CSATRQGDGTNEKLFF.

This clonotype was observed at least ten times. This chain uses TRBV28 with TRBJ2-4, with TRBD2 matching 12 bases. This CDR3 comprises 19 residues. Germline V CDR1 and CDR2: MDHEN, SYDVKM. The J segment lost 0 bases and the V segment lost 5 bases, leaving 11 bases of the junction unmatched. CDR3 nucleotides: TGTGCCAGCAGTCAGACTAGCGGGAGAGGGGAGATAGCCAAAAACATTCAGTACTTC. Protein: CASSQTSGRGEIAKNIQYF.

Comments on this clonotype: One end of the junction fails to match germline, which may point to a read error. The chain joins TRBV9 to TRBJ2-1; D is perhaps TRBD1 (6 bases). Looked up from germline, CDR1 is SGDLS and CDR2 is YYNGEE. The CDR3 has 16 residues. The CDR3 DNA reads TGTGCCAGCAGCTCTCAAACAGGGTTGGCCTACAATGAGCAGTGCTTC. Its protein product is CASSSQTGLAYNEQCF.

The chain is built from TRBV24-1 and TRBJ2-3; 7 bases map to TRBD1. J lost 1 base, V lost 5 bases, and 8 bases had no gene match. CDR1 KGHDR and CDR2 SFDVKD come from the germline V gene. This CDR3 has 16 residues. The CDR3 protein is CATSAPGTEGTDTQYF. The CDR3 region has the DNA TGTGCCACCAGTGCCCCAGGGACAGAGGGCACAGATACGCAGTATTTT.

This clonotype was counted at least ten times. V usage is TRBV10-3 and J usage is TRBJ2-1, with 7 bases aligning to TRBD2. The CDR3 sequence is 15 residues long. V trimming: 3 bases; J trimming: 6 bases; junction bases outside the gene matches: 8. Germline V lookup: CDR1 ENHRY, CDR2 SYGVKD. CDR3 nucleotides: TGTGCCATCAGTGAAGCTAGCGGCCATGGCAATGAGCAGTTCTTC. Translating gives CAISEASGHGNEQFF.

This clonotype was seen more than once but under ten times. Written as DNA, the CDR3 is TGTGCCAGCAGCCCATCGACAGCGCTAGGCAAAAACATTCAGTACTTC. Translation gives CASSPSTALGKNIQYF. The chain joins TRBV7-6 to TRBJ2-4, with D possibly matching TRBD1 (5 bases). Per germline, CDR1 SGHVS and CDR2 FNYEAQ. The CDR3 loop spans 16 amino acids. The V and J ends lost 5 bases and 3 bases respectively, with 17 bases between them.

This clonotype came up many times. The V gene is TRBV7-2, the J gene TRBJ1-1; the D gene is possibly TRBD1 (6 bases). The CDR3 is 12 residues long. The germline CDR1 and CDR2 sequences are SGHTA and FQGNSA. Deletions cut 2 bases from V and 7 bases from J, with 8 bases between. The CDR3 DNA reads TGTGCCAGCAGCTTAACGGACAGTGAAGCTTTCTTT. Protein: CASSLTDSEAFF. The complete variable domain, with remaining parts taken from reference TRBV7-2 and TRBJ1-1, reads GAGVSQSPSNKVTEKGKDVELRCDPISGHTALYWYRQSLGQGLEFLIYFQGNSAPDKSGLPSDRFSAERTGGSVSTLTIQRTQQEDSAVYLCASSLTDSEAFFGQGTRLTVV.

J is TRBJ1-2 and V is TRBV14, with D unclear. The V end lost 4 bases, the J end lost 3 bases, and 9 bases lay between the germline ends. Germline V gives CDR1 SGHDN, CDR2 FVKESK. The CDR3 consists of 13 residues. CDR3 bases: TGTGCCAGCAGCCCCCTTTACCACTATGGCTACACCTTC. Translation gives CASSPLYHYGYTF.

This clonotype came up many times. V is TRBV19 and J is TRBJ2-3; D is perhaps TRBD2 (6 bases). CDR1 and CDR2 (germline): LNHDA, SQIVND (reference sequence). Deletions cut 4 bases from V and 6 bases from J, with 20 bases between. There are 16 residues in the CDR3. CDR3 sequence (DNA): TGTGCCAGTAGTAGTGCTAGCGTATATCCTTTTGATACGCAGTATTTT. Translated: CASSSASVYPFDTQYF. The full variable domain, its missing parts supplied by reference TRBV19 and TRBJ2-3, is DGGITQSPKYLFRKEGQNVTLSCEQNLNHDAMYWYRQDPGQGLRLIYYSQIVNDFQKGDIAEGYSVSREKKESFPLTVTSAQKNPTAFYLCASSSASVYPFDTQYFGPGTRLTVL.

This clonotype showed up many times. The chain carries TRBV28 and TRBJ1-5, with 9 bases matching TRBD1. The length of the CDR3 is 16 residues. J gave up 1 base and V 6 bases, and 7 bases lay outside the gene matches. The germline gives CDR1 MDHEN, CDR2 SYDVKM. The DNA of the CDR3 is TGTGCCAGCAGCCTACAGGGACAGGGAAGCAATCAGCCCCAGCATTTT. Protein: CASSLQGQGSNQPQHF.

This clonotype was seen a single time. The chain combines TRBV29-1 with TRBJ2-2; 7 positions match TRBD2. From germline, CDR1 is SQVTM and CDR2 ANQGSEA. There are 15 residues in the CDR3. J was trimmed by 1 base and V by 6 bases; bases with no gene match: 8. This CDR3 is CSVMGTTLNTGELFF. Written as DNA, the CDR3 is TGCAGCGTAATGGGGACTACCTTGAACACCGGGGAGCTGTTTTTT.

A remark on this clonotype: This may be a read error: a much more frequent sequence differs by one nucleotide. The genes are TRBV9 and TRBJ2-7; no clear D gene. Germline V gene lookup returns CDR1 SGDLS and CDR2 YYNGEE. CDR3 size: 16 residues. The CDR3 loop is CASSVTPESSAYEKYF. The CDR3 region has the DNA TGTGCCAGCAGCGTAACCCCCGAATCTAGTGCCTACGAGAAGTACTTC.